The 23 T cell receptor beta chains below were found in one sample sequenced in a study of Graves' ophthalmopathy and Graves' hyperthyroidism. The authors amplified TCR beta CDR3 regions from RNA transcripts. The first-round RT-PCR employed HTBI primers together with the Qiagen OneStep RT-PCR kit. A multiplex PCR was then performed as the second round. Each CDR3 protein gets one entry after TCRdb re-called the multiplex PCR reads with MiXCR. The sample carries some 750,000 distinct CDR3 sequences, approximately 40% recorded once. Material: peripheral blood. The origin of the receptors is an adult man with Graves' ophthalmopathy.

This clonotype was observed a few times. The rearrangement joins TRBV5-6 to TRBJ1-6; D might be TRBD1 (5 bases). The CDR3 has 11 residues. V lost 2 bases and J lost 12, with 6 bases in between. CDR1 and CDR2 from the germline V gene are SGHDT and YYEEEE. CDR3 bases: TGTGCCAGCAGCTTAAGGGGACCCCTCCACTTT. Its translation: CASSLRGPLHF.

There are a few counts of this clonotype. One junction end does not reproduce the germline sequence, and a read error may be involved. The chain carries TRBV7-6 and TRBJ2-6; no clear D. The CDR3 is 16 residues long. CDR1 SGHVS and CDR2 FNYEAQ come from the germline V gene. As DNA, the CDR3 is TGCGCCAGCAGCCAAGAAAGTCCTGCTGGGGCCAACGTCCTGACTTTC. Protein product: CASSQESPAGANVLTF.

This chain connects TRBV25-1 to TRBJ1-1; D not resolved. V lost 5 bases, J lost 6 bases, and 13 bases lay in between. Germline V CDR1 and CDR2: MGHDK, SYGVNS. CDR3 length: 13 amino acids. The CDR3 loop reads CASSSLLRPEAFF. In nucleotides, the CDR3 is TGTGCCAGCAGTTCCCTACTCCGTCCTGAAGCTTTCTTT.

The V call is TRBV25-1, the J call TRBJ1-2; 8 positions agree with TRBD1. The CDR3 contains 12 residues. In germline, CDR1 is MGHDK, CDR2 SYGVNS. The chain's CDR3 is CAFVDREDGYTF. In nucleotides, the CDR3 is TGTGCTTTCGTGGACAGGGAGGACGGCTACACCTTC.

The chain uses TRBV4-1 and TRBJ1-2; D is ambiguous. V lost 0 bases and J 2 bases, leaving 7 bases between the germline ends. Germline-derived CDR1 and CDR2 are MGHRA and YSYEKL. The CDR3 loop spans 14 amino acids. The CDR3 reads CASSQELRNYGYTF. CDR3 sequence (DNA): TGCGCCAGCAGCCAAGAATTGAGGAACTATGGCTACACCTTC.

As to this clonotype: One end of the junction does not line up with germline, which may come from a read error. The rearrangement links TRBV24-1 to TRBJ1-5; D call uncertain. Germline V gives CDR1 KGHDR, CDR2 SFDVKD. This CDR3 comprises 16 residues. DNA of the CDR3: TGTGCCAGCAGTTCCCCTGGGTCCCAGGGCAATCAGCCCCAGCATTTT. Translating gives CASSSPGSQGNQPQHF.

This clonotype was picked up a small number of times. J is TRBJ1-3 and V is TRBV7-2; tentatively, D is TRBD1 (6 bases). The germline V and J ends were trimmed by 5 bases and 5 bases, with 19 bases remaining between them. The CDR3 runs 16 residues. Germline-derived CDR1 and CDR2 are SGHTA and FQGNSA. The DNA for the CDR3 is TGTGCCAGCAGCCCCGCGGGGGGCAGGGGAAGAAACACCATATATTTT. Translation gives CASSPAGGRGRNTIYF.

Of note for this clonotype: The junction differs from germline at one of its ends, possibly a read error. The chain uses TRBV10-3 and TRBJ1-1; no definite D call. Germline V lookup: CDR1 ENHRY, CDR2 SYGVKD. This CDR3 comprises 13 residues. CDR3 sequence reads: CAISESGNTEALF. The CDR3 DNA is TGTGCCATCAGTGAGTCCGGAAACACTGAAGCTCTCTTT.

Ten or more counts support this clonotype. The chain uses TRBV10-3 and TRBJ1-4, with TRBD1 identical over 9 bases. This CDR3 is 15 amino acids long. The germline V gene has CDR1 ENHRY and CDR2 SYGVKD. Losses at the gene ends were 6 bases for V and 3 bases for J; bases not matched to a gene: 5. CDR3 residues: CAISRTGASNEKLFF. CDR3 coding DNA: TGTGCCATCAGCAGGACAGGGGCATCTAATGAAAAACTGTTTTTT.

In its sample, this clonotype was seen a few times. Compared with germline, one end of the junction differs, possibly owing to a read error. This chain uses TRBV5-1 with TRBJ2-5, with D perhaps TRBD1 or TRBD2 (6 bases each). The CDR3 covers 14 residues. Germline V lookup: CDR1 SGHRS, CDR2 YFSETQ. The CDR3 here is CASSNGGTKETQYF. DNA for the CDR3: TGTGCCAGCAGTAACGGAGGGACAAAAGAGACCCAGTACTTC.

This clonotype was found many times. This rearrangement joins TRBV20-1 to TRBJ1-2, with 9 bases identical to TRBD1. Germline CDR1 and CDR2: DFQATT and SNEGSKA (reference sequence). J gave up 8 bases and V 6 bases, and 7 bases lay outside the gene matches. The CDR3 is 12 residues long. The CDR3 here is CSATTGGRGYTF. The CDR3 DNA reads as TGCAGTGCCACTACAGGGGGCCGAGGCTACACCTTC.

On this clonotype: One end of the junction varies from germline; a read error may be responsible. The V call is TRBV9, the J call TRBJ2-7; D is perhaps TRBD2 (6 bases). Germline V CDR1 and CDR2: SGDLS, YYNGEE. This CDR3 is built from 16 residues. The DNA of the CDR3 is TGTGCCAGCAGCGTGGAGGACTACACTCCTTCCTACGGGCAGTACTTC. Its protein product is CASSVEDYTPSYGQYF. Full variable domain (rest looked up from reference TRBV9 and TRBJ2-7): DSGVTQTPKHLITATGQRVTLRCSPRSGDLSVYWYQQSLDQGLQFLIQYYNGEERAKGNILERFSAQQFPDLHSELNLSSLELGDSALYFCASSVEDYTPSYGQYFGPGTRLTVT.

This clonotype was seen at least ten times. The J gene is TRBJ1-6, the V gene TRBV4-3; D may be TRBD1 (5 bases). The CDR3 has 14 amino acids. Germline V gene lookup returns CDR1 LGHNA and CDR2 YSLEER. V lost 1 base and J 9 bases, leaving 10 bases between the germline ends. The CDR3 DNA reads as TGCGCCAGCAGCCAAGTTGTGGGGGTTTCACCCCTCCACTTT. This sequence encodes CASSQVVGVSPLHF.

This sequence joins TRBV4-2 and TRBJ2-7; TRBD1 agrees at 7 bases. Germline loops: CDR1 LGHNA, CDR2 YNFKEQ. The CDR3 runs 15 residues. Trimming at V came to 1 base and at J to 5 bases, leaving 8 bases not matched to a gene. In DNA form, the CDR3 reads TGTGCCAGCAGCCAAGTAGCGACAGGGAGACACGAGCAGTACTTC. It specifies CASSQVATGRHEQYF.

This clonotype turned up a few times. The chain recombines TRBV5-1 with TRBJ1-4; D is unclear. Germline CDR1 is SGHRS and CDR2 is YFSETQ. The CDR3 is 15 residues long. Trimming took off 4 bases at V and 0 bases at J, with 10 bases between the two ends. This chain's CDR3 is CASSGASATNEKLFF. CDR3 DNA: TGCGCCAGCAGCGGCGCAAGCGCAACTAATGAAAAACTGTTTTTT.

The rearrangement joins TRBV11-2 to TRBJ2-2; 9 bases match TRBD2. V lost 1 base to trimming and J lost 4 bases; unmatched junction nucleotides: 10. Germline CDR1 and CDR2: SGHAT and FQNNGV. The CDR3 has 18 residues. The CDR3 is CASSLGVGGGAVTGELFF. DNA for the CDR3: TGTGCCAGCAGCTTAGGAGTAGGCGGGGGGGCTGTCACCGGGGAGCTGTTTTTT.

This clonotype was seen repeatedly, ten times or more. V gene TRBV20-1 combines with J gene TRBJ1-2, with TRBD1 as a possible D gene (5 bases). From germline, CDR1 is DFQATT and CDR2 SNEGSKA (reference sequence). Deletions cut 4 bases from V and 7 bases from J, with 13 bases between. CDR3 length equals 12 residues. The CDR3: CSATLQGSGYTF. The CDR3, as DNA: TGCAGTGCTACTCTCCAGGGAAGTGGCTACACCTTC.

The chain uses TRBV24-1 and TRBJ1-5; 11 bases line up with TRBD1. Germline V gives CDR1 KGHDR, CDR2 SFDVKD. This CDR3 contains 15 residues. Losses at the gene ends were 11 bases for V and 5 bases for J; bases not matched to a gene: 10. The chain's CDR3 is CASTPGDRGDQPQHF. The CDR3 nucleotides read TGTGCCAGCACTCCCGGGGACAGGGGGGATCAGCCCCAGCATTTT.

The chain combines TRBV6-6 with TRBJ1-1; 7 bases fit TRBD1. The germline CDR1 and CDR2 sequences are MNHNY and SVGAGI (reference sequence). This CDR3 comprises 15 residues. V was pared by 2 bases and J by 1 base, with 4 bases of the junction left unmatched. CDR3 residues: CASSYGGGANTEAFF. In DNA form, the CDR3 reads TGTGCCAGCAGTTACGGAGGGGGCGCGAACACTGAAGCTTTCTTT.

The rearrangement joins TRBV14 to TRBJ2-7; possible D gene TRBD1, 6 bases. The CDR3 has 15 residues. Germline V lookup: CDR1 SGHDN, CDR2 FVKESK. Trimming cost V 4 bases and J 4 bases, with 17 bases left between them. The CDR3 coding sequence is TGTGCCAGCAGCCCCCGCCAGGGGATAACGTACGAGCAGTACTTC. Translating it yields CASSPRQGITYEQYF.

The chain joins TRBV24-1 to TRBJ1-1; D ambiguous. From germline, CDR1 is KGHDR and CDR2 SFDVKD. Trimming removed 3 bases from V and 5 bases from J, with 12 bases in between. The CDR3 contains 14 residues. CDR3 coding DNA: TGTGCCACCAGTGATGGACTAGCGGGGACTGAAGCTTTCTTT. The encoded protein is CATSDGLAGTEAFF.

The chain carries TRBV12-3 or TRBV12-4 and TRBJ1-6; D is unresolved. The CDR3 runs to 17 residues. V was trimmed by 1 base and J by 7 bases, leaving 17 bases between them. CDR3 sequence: CASSLEQSPYGNSPLHF. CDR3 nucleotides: TGTGCCAGCAGTTTAGAGCAGAGTCCCTATGGGAATTCACCCCTCCACTTT.

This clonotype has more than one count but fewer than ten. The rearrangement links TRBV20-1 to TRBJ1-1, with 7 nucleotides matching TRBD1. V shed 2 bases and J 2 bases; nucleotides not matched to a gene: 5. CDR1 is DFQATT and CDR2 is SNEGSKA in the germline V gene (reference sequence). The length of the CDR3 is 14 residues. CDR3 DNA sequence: TGCAGTGCTAGACCTACAGGGGCTAACACTGAAGCTTTCTTT. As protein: CSARPTGANTEAFF.